This T cell receptor beta chain was identified in a study of sequential checkpoint blockade in melanoma. Noted treatment: randomized to nivolumab then ipilimumab (arm A) or the reverse (arm B). Looked up from germline, CDR1 is LNHDA and CDR2 is SQIVND (reference sequence). CDR3 length: 16 amino acids. V lost 3 bases to trimming and J lost 4 bases; unmatched junction nucleotides: 10. The table came from immunoSEQ multiplex PCR; TCRdb's copy has only in-frame clones and leaves some out. The sample shows a few thousand clones, roughly 29% of them seen only once. This specimen was tumor tissue (inferred from file names), taken from a patient given nivolumab and ipilimumab in sequence. The chain recombines TRBV19 with TRBJ1-2, with TRBD1 matching over 8 bases. The receptor's source is a human donor with melanoma. The CDR3 DNA is TGTGCCAGTAGTATTCCGTCGACAGGGGCGTCCTATGGCTACACCTTC. This translates into CASSIPSTGASYGYTF.